Detailed here is one T cell receptor beta chain. Its recognized antigen is unknown. No much larger clone exists at a distance of one base, and base qualities are not known. TCR CDR3 regions were amplified from genomic DNA by multiplex PCR using the deep immunoSEQ assay. Genomic DNA extracted from each cell subset was distributed evenly over all wells of several immunoSEQ 96-well plates, and each plate served as one replicate. For sorted subsets, each replicate PCR was loaded with 150 to 250 ng genomic DNA, equivalent to about 33,000 T cell genomes. Purified libraries were quantified with a Qubit 3.0 fluorometer, sized on a Bioanalyzer 2100, and re-quantified with the KAPA Library Quantification kit. A separate single-read 150-cycle Illumina NextSeq 550 flow cell was used to sequence each immunoSEQ 96-well plate. The authors' pipeline ran thus. Because only junctional sequences without quality scores were contained in the immunoSEQ output, filtering matching that applied to full-length reads could not be performed. To assign V/J genes and CDR3, sequences were annotated using PyIR, a Python wrapper for IgBLAST v1.9, with IMGT germline references. Reads were removed for weak V/J assignments (E-value above 1e-6), missing CDR3, stop codons, out-of-frame junctions, or ambiguous translated residues. V3J clonotypes were defined by identical inferred V gene, J gene, and CDR3 amino acid sequence. To compute the percentage overlap between repertoires, the number of shared unique clonotypes was divided by the size of the smaller repertoire. RTK rarefaction, the Chao1 estimator, and Recon v2.1 estimates of unobserved clonotypes were used to assess repertoire richness. For all TCRbeta clonotypes obtained by the gDNA method from four donors, generation probabilities were computed with OLGA. The table was pulled from immuneACCESS by TCRdb, which kept in-frame rearrangements only. Such tables lose some clones; where checked, under half of the loss comes from unresolved V genes, and the rest has no known cause. The V and J calls and clone size come from that table; D and trimming were worked out from the DNA. In this sample the table shows around 1.9 million clones, 93% of which occur a single time. The ten most abundant clones make up 1.7% of the sample.

V is pared back by 0 bases and J by 4 bases, with 7 bases lying between the germline termini. CDR1 and CDR2, looked up from the germline V gene (reference sequence), are MNHEY and SMNVEV. The CDR3 has 14 amino acids, counting the end cysteine and phenylalanine. The sequence is cut down to CDR3 DNA, 42 bases in frame from base 1. CD8 naive samples consisted of CD45RO-negative cells that were positively selected for CCR7, yielding a CD45RA+CCR7+ population without TemRA cells. Healthy HIV-negative adults with no recently reported acute infections or vaccinations were included as donors. Only Caucasian adults living in Nashville, Tennessee, USA were represented among the donors. Blood was obtained by leukapheresis, after which PBMCs were separated by Ficoll-Histopaque density gradient centrifugation and cryopreserved in liquid nitrogen vapor phase. Analytical flow cytometry was used to check the purity and quantity of every magnetically sorted T cell population. Genomic DNA was isolated from every sorted fraction and measured by UV absorbance on a Nanodrop 2000c.

This sample is drawn from a study of shared clonotypes between healthy human individuals (dated by TCRdb to 2019 to 2021). About the investigation overall: Three men and two women, aged 18 to 49 years, made up the cohort. For each donor, CD4 naive and CD4 memory were each given three plates, CD8 naive was given two plates, and CD8 memory was given one plate. To estimate repertoire size and how much clonotypes are shared between individuals, the study performed deep sequencing of blood TCR repertoires from roughly five healthy adults. To increase sequencing depth and limit assay-specific biases, different laboratories used diverse techniques to prepare libraries and sequence TCR repertoires. Per donor, leukapheresis produced somewhere between about 0.85 and 8.9 billion PBMCs.

The full study reports these points: Compared with non-shared clonotypes, clonotypes shared by all four sorted-subset donors had higher generation probabilities. About 4.5% of naive CD4, around 3.5% of naive CD8, 2.3% of memory CD4, and 0.4% of memory CD8 clonotypes were shared across several donors. Pairwise subsampling led to the expectation that sequencing depth would affect the degree of clonotype sharing among donors. The small number of donors limited the genetic and exposure-history diversity represented. Rarefaction of sorted-subset datasets indicated incomplete sequencing despite the large sequencing depth. Estimated clonotype richness was generally larger for naive than for memory subsets. Sampling was restricted to blood, and TCR repertoires in tissues likely differ from the TCR repertoires found in blood.

The V and J segments used are TRBV27 and TRBJ1-5; confidence is insufficient to name the D gene. Source material: naive CD8+ T cells from PBMCs. This specimen's cell subset or site label, per the study, means: CD45RA+CCR7+. The origin of this receptor is a man aged 18 to 30 in good health. Some clones in this sample may be carry-over from other donors' samples. The CDR3 loop reads CASSLSMRNQPQHF. The sequenced DNA is TGTGCCAGCAGTTTATCGATGCGTAATCAGCCCCAGCATTTT.